The 26 T cell receptor beta chains below were found in one sample sequenced in a study of cytomegalovirus exposure and HLA in healthy donors. Primers included in the PCR were 60 Vbeta and 13 Jbeta primers. The repertoire was sequenced with immunoSEQ multiplex PCR; TCRdb's copy has only in-frame clones and lacks some. The listing records some 72,000 clones. The material sequenced was PBMCs. These receptors were obtained from a man aged 30 to 39 in good health and CMV-seronegative.

This chain joins TRBV10-2 and TRBJ1-2; D perhaps matches TRBD1 (5 bases). Trimming pared 3 bases from V and 7 bases from J, leaving 18 bases between. The CDR3 is 15 amino acids. Germline CDR1 is WSHSY and CDR2 is SAAADI. The CDR3 coding sequence is TGCGCCAGCAGTGAACAAGGGGCCCTTTATAGTGGCTACACCTTC. This encodes CASSEQGALYSGYTF.

The CDR3 reads CASRLGPRNYGYTF. CDR3 nucleotide sequence: TGTGCCAGCAGATTAGGCCCGAGGAACTATGGCTACACCTTC. The V call is TRBV6-5, the J call TRBJ1-2; D gene ambiguous. Germline V gene lookup returns CDR1 MNHEY and CDR2 SVGAGI. V was trimmed by 6 bases and J by 2 bases, leaving 13 bases between them. This CDR3 has 14 amino acids.

V gene TRBV29-1 combines with J gene TRBJ2-3; a weak D match, TRBD2 (5 bases). The CDR3 runs to 14 residues. Trimming shortened V by 4 bases and J by 4 bases, and 15 bases separated the two germline ends. Germline CDR1 is SQVTM and CDR2 is ANQGSEA. CDR3 sequence (DNA): TGCAGCGTTGTTGGCGGACTTGGGGCAGATACGCAGTATTTT. It specifies CSVVGGLGADTQYF.

V gene TRBV5-6 combines with J gene TRBJ2-3, with 7 bases aligning to TRBD1. The CDR3 length is 16 residues. CDR1 is SGHDT, CDR2 YYEEEE, per germline. With V trimmed by 2 bases and J by 0 bases, 6 bases remained unmatched. The CDR3 spells CASSFLGGASTDTQYF. Written as DNA, the CDR3 is TGTGCCAGCAGCTTCTTAGGGGGCGCTAGCACAGATACGCAGTATTTT. Full variable domain (missing parts from reference TRBV5-6 and TRBJ2-3): DAGVTQSPTHLIKTRGQQVTLRCSPKSGHDTVSWYQQALGQGPQFIFQYYEEEERQRGNFPDRFSGHQFPNYSSELNVNALLLGDSALYLCASSFLGGASTDTQYFGPGTRLTVL.

The rearrangement uses TRBV18 and TRBJ1-5; 10 positions agree with TRBD1. The CDR3 contains 14 residues. Germline CDR1 is KGHSH and CDR2 is LQKENI. With V trimmed by 5 bases and J by 5 bases, 3 bases remained unmatched. CDR3 loop: CASSRTGGDQPQHF. Written as DNA, the CDR3 is TGTGCCAGCTCAAGGACAGGGGGGGATCAGCCCCAGCATTTT.

V and J are TRBV5-1 and TRBJ2-1; 8 bases agree with TRBD1. CDR3 length equals 18 residues. The germline CDR1 and CDR2 sequences are SGHRS and YFSETQ. Trimming at V came to 0 bases and at J to 7 bases, leaving 15 bases not matched to a gene. CDR3 amino acids: CASSLAISGTGSINEQFF. In DNA, the CDR3 is TGCGCCAGCAGCTTGGCGATTTCCGGGACAGGATCAATTAATGAGCAGTTCTTC.

J is TRBJ1-1 and V is TRBV18; 7 nucleotides align to TRBD1. CDR3 length: 16 amino acids. Germline values: CDR1 KGHSH, CDR2 LQKENI. J lost 1 base, V lost 4 bases, and 9 bases had no gene match. This CDR3 is CASSLIRGIRNTEAFF. CDR3 nucleotide sequence: TGTGCCAGCTCACTCATCAGGGGGATTCGGAACACTGAAGCTTTCTTT.

The chain employs TRBV4-2 and TRBJ2-3, with 9 bases matching TRBD2. CDR1 and CDR2 from the germline V gene are LGHNA and YNFKEQ. The CDR3 extends over 16 amino acids. Trimming at V came to 8 bases and at J to 5 bases, leaving 14 bases not matched to a gene. The chain's CDR3 is CASGGQAGGRGDTQYF. In DNA form, the CDR3 reads TGTGCCAGCGGCGGCCAAGCGGGGGGCCGGGGAGATACGCAGTATTTT.

The rearrangement uses TRBV9 and TRBJ1-4; D gene unclear. The CDR3 is 14 residues long. Trimming cost V 4 bases and J 3 bases, with 10 bases left between them. The V gene's germline CDR1 is SGDLS and CDR2 YYNGEE. The CDR3 sequence is CASSRGSPNEKLFF. For the CDR3, the DNA is TGTGCCAGCAGCCGAGGGTCCCCTAATGAAAAACTGTTTTTT.

The chain combines TRBV7-9 with TRBJ1-4, with TRBD1 identical over 8 bases. The germline gives CDR1 SEHNR, CDR2 FQNEAQ (reference sequence). Trimming took 5 bases from V and 6 from J; bases not matched to a gene: 11. CDR3 length: 16 residues. CDR3 DNA sequence: TGTGCCAGCAGCACTAGGCCGGGACAGGTTCATGAAAAACTGTTTTTT. It codes for CASSTRPGQVHEKLFF.

The genes are TRBV5-1 and TRBJ2-5; D is possibly TRBD1 (5 bases). CDR3 length: 14 amino acids. V was cut by 0 bases and J by 5 bases, with 11 bases left in between. The germline CDR1 and CDR2 sequences are SGHRS and YFSETQ. CDR3 sequence reads: CASSLVAGKETQYF. The CDR3 nucleotides are TGCGCCAGCAGCTTGGTGGCAGGGAAGGAGACCCAGTACTTC.

The V gene is TRBV6-1, the J gene TRBJ1-4, with D perhaps TRBD1 (6 bases). This CDR3 spans 13 amino acids. V was clipped by 6 bases and J by 6 bases, with 11 bases between them. Per the germline V gene, CDR1 is MNHNS and CDR2 is SASEGT. The CDR3 reads CASSRGPDEKLFF. CDR3 DNA sequence: TGTGCCAGCAGCAGGGGACCGGATGAAAAACTGTTTTTT.

This chain uses TRBV18 with TRBJ2-6; the D gene is possibly TRBD2 (6 bases). V lost 3 bases and J lost 0, with 12 bases in between. Germline V lookup: CDR1 KGHSH, CDR2 LQKENI. CDR3 length: 17 amino acids. The CDR3 bases are TGTGCCAGCTCACCGTGGGACTTTTCCTCTGGGGCCAACGTCCTGACTTTC. Protein sequence: CASSPWDFSSGANVLTF.

Here the CDR3 reads CASSPGQSGTEAFF. CDR3 DNA: TGTGCCAGCAGCCCGGGACAGTCGGGCACTGAAGCTTTCTTT. This chain joins TRBV27 and TRBJ1-1, with TRBD1 matching over 7 bases. This CDR3 is 14 amino acids long. The V and J ends lost 6 bases and 4 bases, in that order; junction bases with no gene match: 8. Germline lookup yields CDR1 MNHEY and CDR2 SMNVEV (reference sequence).

This chain joins TRBV5-1 and TRBJ1-6; D is possibly TRBD1 (5 bases). Trimming pared 8 bases from V and 7 bases from J, leaving 16 bases between. The CDR3 loop spans 14 amino acids. The germline CDR1 and CDR2 sequences are SGHRS and YFSETQ. The CDR3: CASSQGDPNSPLHF. In nucleotides, the CDR3 is TGCGCCAGTTCACAAGGGGATCCAAATTCACCCCTCCACTTT.

This rearrangement joins TRBV4-1 to TRBJ2-7, with TRBD1 matching 10 bases. V dropped 4 bases and J dropped 4; count of bases not matched to a gene: 7. There are 15 residues in the CDR3. CDR1 and CDR2 from the germline V gene are MGHRA and YSYEKL. The CDR3 DNA sequence: TGCGCCAGCAGCCTGGGACAGGGGTTAGGGTACGAGCAGTACTTC. Its protein is CASSLGQGLGYEQYF.

J is TRBJ1-2 and V is TRBV13; D perhaps matches TRBD1 (5 bases). The V gene lost 8 bases and the J gene lost 6 bases, with 16 bases spanning the gap. The germline V gene has CDR1 PRHDT and CDR2 FYEKMQ (reference sequence). The CDR3 totals 13 residues. This CDR3 reads CASANKGRDGYTF. CDR3 sequence (DNA): TGTGCCAGCGCGAATAAGGGGAGGGATGGCTACACCTTC.

This sequence joins TRBV25-1 and TRBJ2-5; 14 bases agree with TRBD2. Germline assignment: CDR1 MGHDK and CDR2 SYGVNS. CDR3 length equals 18 residues. The V segment lost 6 bases and the J segment 1 base; nucleotides outside the gene matches: 10. CDR3 residues: CASSPSGTSGSGQETQYF. CDR3 sequence (DNA): TGTGCCAGCAGCCCTTCCGGGACTAGCGGGAGTGGCCAAGAGACCCAGTACTTC.

The rearrangement uses TRBV4-2 and TRBJ2-1, with 12 bases that match TRBD2. Germline V CDR1 and CDR2: LGHNA, YNFKEQ. The CDR3 runs to 18 residues. Trimming at V came to 0 bases and at J to 7 bases, leaving 10 bases not matched to a gene. The chain's CDR3 is CASSQDLLAGGRRNEQFF. CDR3 DNA: TGTGCCAGCAGCCAAGATCTCCTAGCGGGAGGGCGTAGGAATGAGCAGTTCTTC.

This sequence joins TRBV18 and TRBJ1-2, with TRBD1 matching 7 bases. Germline loops: CDR1 KGHSH, CDR2 LQKENI. This CDR3 has 15 amino acids. Trimming took 4 bases from V and 6 from J; bases not matched to a gene: 11. CDR3 residues: CASSLKGARFHGYTF. The DNA of the CDR3 is TGTGCCAGCTCACTCAAGGGGGCGCGGTTCCATGGCTACACCTTC. The full variable domain, completed using reference TRBV18 and TRBJ1-2, is NAGVMQNPRHLVRRRGQEARLRCSPMKGHSHVYWYRQLPEEGLKFMVYLQKENIIDESGMPKERFSAEFPKEGPSILRIQQVVRGDSAAYFCASSLKGARFHGYTFGSGTRLTVV.

This chain uses TRBV5-4 with TRBJ2-5; 10 nucleotides agree with TRBD1. The CDR3 contains 15 residues. The trim removed 0 bases at V and 3 bases at J, leaving 2 bases unmatched. Germline loops: CDR1 SGHNT, CDR2 YYREEE (reference sequence). CDR3 protein: CASSLGQGAEETQYF. CDR3 sequence (DNA): TGTGCCAGCAGCTTGGGACAGGGGGCAGAAGAGACCCAGTACTTC.

The rearrangement uses TRBV10-2 and TRBJ2-5; 10 bases map to TRBD2. The CDR3 spans 17 residues. Germline V gives CDR1 WSHSY, CDR2 SAAADI. Trimming at V came to 6 bases and at J to 0 bases, leaving 10 bases not matched to a gene. DNA for the CDR3: TGCGCCAGCAGCTCCGGACTAGCGGTGGGCTACCAAGAGACCCAGTACTTC. Amino acids: CASSSGLAVGYQETQYF.

The chain carries TRBV27 and TRBJ1-2; D might be TRBD1 (5 bases). CDR1 is MNHEY and CDR2 is SMNVEV in the germline V gene (reference sequence). The V end lost 5 bases, the J end lost 8 bases, and 12 bases lay between the germline ends. CDR3 length equals 12 residues. The CDR3 spells CASSARGEGYTF. The CDR3 region has the DNA TGTGCCAGCAGTGCCCGGGGGGAGGGCTACACCTTC.

The gene calls are TRBV7-2 and TRBJ2-7, with TRBD1 matching 10 bases. V shed 5 bases, J shed 3 bases, and the junction held 7 bases outside the gene matches. The germline V gene encodes CDR1 SGHTA and CDR2 FQGNSA. The CDR3 runs 15 residues. The CDR3, as DNA: TGTGCCAGCAGCACACACGGGACAGGGGTCTACGAGCAGTACTTC. Protein: CASSTHGTGVYEQYF.

The chain joins TRBV11-1 to TRBJ2-7, with D maybe TRBD2 (5 bases). Germline loops: CDR1 SGHAT, CDR2 FQDESV (reference sequence). The CDR3 runs to 12 residues. V was pared by 2 bases and J by 6 bases, with 8 bases between. The CDR3 loop is CASSLKGGEQYF. The CDR3 DNA follows: TGTGCCAGCAGCTTAAAAGGAGGCGAGCAGTACTTC.

Worth noting for this clone: The germline gene is not matched at one end of the junction; a read error may be the cause. The rearrangement joins TRBV29-1 to TRBJ1-5, with D hard to call. CDR1 is SQVTM, CDR2 ANQGSEA, per germline. This CDR3 is built from 12 residues. CDR3 amino acids: CSVGSSDQPQHF. CDR3 DNA sequence: TGCAGCGTTGGGAGTAGCGATCAGCCCCAGCATTTT.